The entry below gives a single T cell receptor (beta chain) sequence along with its context. Its specificity is unknown. Clones were read by immunoSEQ multiplex PCR, and TCRdb kept only the in-frame ones, dropping some. In the table there are 25,000 to 40,000 clones, roughly 80% of which are singletons. The time point denotes: blood 4 weeks post-SBRT, at nephrectomy. Indicated treatment: 15 Gy SBRT to primary tumor, nephrectomy 4 weeks later. The tumor was a clear cell renal cell carcinoma. The entry originates in a study of radiation and T cells in renal cell carcinoma. Study-level points and caveats: In blood, top tumor clones expanded by 2 weeks, shrinking by 4. Without pretreatment biopsies, baseline tumor clonotype presence was undetermined.

Trimming took 6 bases from V and 4 from J, leaving 24 bases between them. CDR3 length: 17 residues. Germline CDR1 reads MNHEY; CDR2 reads SMNVEV (reference sequence). This chain links TRBV27 with TRBJ1-2, with unresolved D. The receptor's source is a man between 60 and 75 years old with renal cell carcinoma. Sequencing was performed on blood, taken from a patient whose treatment included radiotherapy and nephrectomy. For the CDR3, the DNA is TGTGCCAGCAGGGGATATGCTTACGGAGCGGCAACCTATGGCTACACCTTC. Translated, it gives CASRGYAYGAATYGYTF.